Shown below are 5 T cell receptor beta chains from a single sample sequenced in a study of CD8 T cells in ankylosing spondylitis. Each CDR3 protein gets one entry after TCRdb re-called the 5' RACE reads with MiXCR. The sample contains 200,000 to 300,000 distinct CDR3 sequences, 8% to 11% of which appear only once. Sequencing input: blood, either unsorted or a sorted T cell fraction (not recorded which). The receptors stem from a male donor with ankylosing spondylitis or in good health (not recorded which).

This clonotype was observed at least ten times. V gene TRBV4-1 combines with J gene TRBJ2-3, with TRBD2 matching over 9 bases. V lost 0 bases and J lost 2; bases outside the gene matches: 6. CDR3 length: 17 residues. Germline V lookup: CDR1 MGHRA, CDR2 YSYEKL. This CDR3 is CASSQDGLAGITDTQYF. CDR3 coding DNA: TGCGCCAGCAGCCAAGATGGGCTAGCGGGGATCACAGATACGCAGTATTTT.

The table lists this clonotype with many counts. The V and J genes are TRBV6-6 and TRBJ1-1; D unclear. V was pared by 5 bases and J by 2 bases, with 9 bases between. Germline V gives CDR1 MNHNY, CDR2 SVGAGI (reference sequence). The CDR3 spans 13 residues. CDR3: CASSTQINTEAFF. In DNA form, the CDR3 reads TGTGCCAGCAGTACCCAGATAAACACTGAAGCTTTCTTT.

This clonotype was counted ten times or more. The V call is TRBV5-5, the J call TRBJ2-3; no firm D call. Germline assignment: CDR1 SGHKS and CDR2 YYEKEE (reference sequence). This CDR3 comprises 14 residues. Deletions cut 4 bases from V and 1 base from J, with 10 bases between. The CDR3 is CASSGRIGTDTQYF. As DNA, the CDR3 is TGTGCCAGCAGCGGGCGAATAGGCACAGATACGCAGTATTTT.

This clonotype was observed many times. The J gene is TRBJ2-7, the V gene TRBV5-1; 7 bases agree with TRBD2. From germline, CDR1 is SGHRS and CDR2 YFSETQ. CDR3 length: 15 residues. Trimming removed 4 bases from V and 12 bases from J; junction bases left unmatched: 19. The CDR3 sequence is CASSPLASGTSFGYF. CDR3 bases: TGCGCCAGCAGCCCCCTGGCCAGCGGGACCTCATTCGGGTACTTC.

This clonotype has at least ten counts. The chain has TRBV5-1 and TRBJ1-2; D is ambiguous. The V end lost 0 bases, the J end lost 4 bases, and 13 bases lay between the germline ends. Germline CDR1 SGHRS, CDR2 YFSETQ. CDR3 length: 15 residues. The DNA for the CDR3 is TGCGCCAGCAGCTTGGCGGAAGCCCGGGGCTATGGCTACACCTTC. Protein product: CASSLAEARGYGYTF.